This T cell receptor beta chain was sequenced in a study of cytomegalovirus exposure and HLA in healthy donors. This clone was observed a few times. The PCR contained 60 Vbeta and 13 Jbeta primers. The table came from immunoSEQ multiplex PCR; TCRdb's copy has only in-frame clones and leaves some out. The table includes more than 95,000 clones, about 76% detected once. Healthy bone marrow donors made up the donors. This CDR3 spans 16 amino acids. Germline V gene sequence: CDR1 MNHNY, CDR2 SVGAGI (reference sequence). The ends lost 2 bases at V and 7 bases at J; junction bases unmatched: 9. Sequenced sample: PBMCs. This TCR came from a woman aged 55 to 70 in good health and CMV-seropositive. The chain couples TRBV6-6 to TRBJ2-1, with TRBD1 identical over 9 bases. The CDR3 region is CASSYVGTGPPNEQFF. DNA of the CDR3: TGTGCCAGCAGTTACGTCGGGACAGGGCCTCCTAATGAGCAGTTCTTC.